These T cell receptor beta chains were read from a single sample in a study of CD8 T cells in ankylosing spondylitis. Each CDR3 protein is one row after TCRdb ran MiXCR on the 5' RACE reads. The sample holds a few hundred thousand distinct CDR3 sequences, under 8.5% seen once. What was sequenced was blood, either unsorted or a sorted T cell fraction (not recorded which). The receptors come from a male donor with ankylosing spondylitis. Both conserved end residues are part of each CDR3. The D gene is left open where the match is weak. Size tells how often a clone was seen (once, few, many) or the class of an expanded clone, and some rows leave it out.

TRBV12-3/TRBV12-4,TRBJ2-1,TRBD1,few,TGTGCCAGCAGTTTCGGGACAGTGCACTTCTTC,CASSFGTVHFF
TRBV29-1,TRBJ2-5,-,-,TGCAGCGTTGAACTGACAGCTCAAGAGACCCAGTACTTC,CSVELTAQETQYF
TRBV28,TRBJ1-4,TRBD1,many,TGTGCCAGCAGTTCCACCCCGACAGGGATCAGTGAAAAACTGTTTTTT,CASSSTPTGISEKLFF
TRBV20-1,TRBJ2-3,TRBD2,many,TGCAGTGCCCTAGCGGCGGATACGCAGTATTTT,CSALAADTQYF
TRBV29-1,TRBJ1-4,-,few,TGCAGCGCCCGTTTGGGAGTCACTAATGAAAAACTGTTTTTT,CSARLGVTNEKLFF
TRBV6-5,TRBJ1-1,-,few,TGTGCCAGCAGTTACTCCAACCGGGGACACCAGAACACTGAAGCTTTCTTT,CASSYSNRGHQNTEAFF
TRBV14,TRBJ2-6,-,many,TGTGCCAGCAGCCCGCCTTTGACACCCGGGGCCAACGTCCTGACTTTC,CASSPPLTPGANVLTF
TRBV20-1,TRBJ2-3,TRBD1,-,TGCAGTGCCCGGACAGGGGTCGGTACAGATACGCAGTATTTT,CSARTGVGTDTQYF
TRBV12-3/TRBV12-4,TRBJ2-3,TRBD1,few,TGTGCCAGCAGTCAAGACAGGGGGCACGCAGATACGCAGTATTTT,CASSQDRGHADTQYF
TRBV29-1,TRBJ2-7,TRBD2,few,TGCAGCGTCGCGACCGGGGGGAACTCCTACGAGCAGTACTTC,CSVATGGNSYEQYF
TRBV29-1,TRBJ2-7,TRBD2,few,TGCAGCGTCGACGGACTAGCGGACTCCTACGAGCAGTACTTC,CSVDGLADSYEQYF
TRBV11-2,TRBJ1-1,-,few,TGTGCCAGCAGCTTCATCATGACGGCGGCTCGGGGTGGCACTGAAGCTTTCTTT,CASSFIMTAARGGTEAFF
TRBV4-3,TRBJ1-5,-,few,TGCGCCAGCAGCCAAGATCACCGGGGGCGGAAGCCCCAGCATTTT,CASSQDHRGRKPQHF
TRBV20-1,TRBJ2-7,TRBD2,few,TGCAGTGCTAGAGTGCTAGCGGGAACCGAGCAGTACTTC,CSARVLAGTEQYF
TRBV29-1,TRBJ2-7,-,-,TGCAGCGTTGAGGGTACTAGGAACGAGCAGTACTTC,CSVEGTRNEQYF
TRBV20-1,TRBJ2-2,-,-,TGCAGTGCTAGACTCCCTTTCGGCGTCTGGGGGGAGCTGTTTTTT,CSARLPFGVWGELFF
TRBV12-3/TRBV12-4,TRBJ2-5,-,-,TGTGCCAGCAGCCACTCTCAGACGAGCCAAGAGACCCAGTACTTC,CASSHSQTSQETQYF
TRBV2,TRBJ2-5,TRBD1,few,TGTGCCAGTCAGACAGGGACGTGGGAGACCCAGTACTTC,CASQTGTWETQYF
TRBV29-1,TRBJ2-1,-,-,TGCAGCGTGGGGTCCCTACTTTCCTACAATGAGCAGTTCTTC,CSVGSLLSYNEQFF
TRBV6-2/TRBV6-3,TRBJ2-3,TRBD2,few,TGTGCCAGCAGTTACCTAGCGACTAGCGGGAAGTGGGGGGATACGCAGTATTTT,CASSYLATSGKWGDTQYF
TRBV12-3/TRBV12-4,TRBJ2-7,-,-,TGTGCCAGCAACCCCGGGACATCCTACGAGCAGTACTTC,CASNPGTSYEQYF
TRBV21-1,TRBJ2-1,-,few,TGTGCCAGCAGCAAAGTTGGGGCTAGCGGGAAGCTTTACAATGAGCAGTTCTTC,CASSKVGASGKLYNEQFF
TRBV5-1,TRBJ2-7,-,-,TGCGCCAGCAGCGGCGGGACAGTCTTCTCCGAGCAGTACTTC,CASSGGTVFSEQYF
TRBV6-5,TRBJ2-1,-,-,TGTGCCAGCAGTTCGGGGGGCCATGAGCAGTTCTTC,CASSSGGHEQFF
TRBV24-1,TRBJ2-2,TRBD2,few,TGTGCCACCAGTAGCGGGAGAAACACCGGGGAGCTGTTTTTT,CATSSGRNTGELFF
TRBV3-1,TRBJ1-1,TRBD1,many,TGTGCCAGCAGCCGGGACAGGGGGCCTAAAGCTTTCTTT,CASSRDRGPKAFF